Sequencing of this T cell receptor beta chain was carried out in a study of T-cell memory formation after mild COVID-19. It was 5'RACE with constant-segment primers that produced the TCR alpha and TCR beta cDNA libraries, which carried sample barcodes and UMIs. TCRdb used MiXCR to reprocess the 5' RACE reads, holding one entry per CDR3 protein. The repertoire holds more than 300,000 distinct CDR3 sequences, over 11% seen once, with around 23% in the top ten. Study-wide points: Contracting CD4+ clones were located mainly in CM and EM, and CD8+ clones in EMRA.

The germline V gene encodes CDR1 GTSNPN and CDR2 SVGIG (reference sequence). This CDR3 region has 13 residues. Trimming removed 1 base from V and 1 base from J, with 5 bases in between. Comment on this clonotype: Its specificity is not known.

This chain uses TRBV30 with TRBJ1-5; D unresolved. The sample taken for sequencing was PBMCs or a T cell subset sorted from them (not recorded which). The TCR originated in a man aged 18-30 years who had mild COVID-19 (a few samples of this study predate the infection). Cell type and time point are not known. CDR3 loop: CAWSGRSNQPQHF. The CDR3 bases are TGTGCCTGGAGTGGACGGAGCAATCAGCCCCAGCATTTT. The variable domain in full, completed from reference TRBV30 and TRBJ1-5, reads SQTIHQWPATLVQPVGSPLSLECTVEGTSNPNLYWYRQAAGRGLQLLFYSVGIGQISSEVPQNLSASRPQDRQFILSSKKLLLSDSGFYLCAWSGRSNQPQHFGDGTRLSIL.